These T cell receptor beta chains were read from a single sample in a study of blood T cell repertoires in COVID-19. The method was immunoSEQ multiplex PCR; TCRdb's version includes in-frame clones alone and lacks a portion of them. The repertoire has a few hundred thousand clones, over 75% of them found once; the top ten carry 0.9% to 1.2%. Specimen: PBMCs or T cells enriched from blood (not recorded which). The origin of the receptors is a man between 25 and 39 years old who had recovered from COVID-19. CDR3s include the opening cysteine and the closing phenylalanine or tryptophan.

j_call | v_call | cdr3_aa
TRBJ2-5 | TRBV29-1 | CSVLTSQETQYF
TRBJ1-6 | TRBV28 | CASSWAVHRYNSPLHF
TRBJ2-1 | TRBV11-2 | CASSFSSGEQFF
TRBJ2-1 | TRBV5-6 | CASVVGGRAHNEQFF
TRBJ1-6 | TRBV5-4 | CASNEGGQANHSPLHF
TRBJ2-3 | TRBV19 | CASSSQGTDTQYF
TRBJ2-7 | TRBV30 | CAYSGFTYEQYF
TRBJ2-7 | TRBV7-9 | CASSPRDSTYEQYF
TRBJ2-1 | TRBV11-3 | CASSHRGSYNEQFF
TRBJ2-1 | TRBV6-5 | CASRNSGGAGFF
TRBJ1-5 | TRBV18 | CASSPAGNQPQHF
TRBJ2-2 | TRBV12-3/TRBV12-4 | CASTVTGELFF
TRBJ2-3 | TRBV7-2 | CASSFSGGSVDTQYF
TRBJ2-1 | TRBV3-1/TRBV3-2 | CASSQDLGGYNEQFF
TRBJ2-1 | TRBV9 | CASSVGLSASYNEQFF
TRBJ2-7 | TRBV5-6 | CASSFWTGNLDYEQYF
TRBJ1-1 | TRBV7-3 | CASSLTGAVSTEAFF